The rows below give T cell receptor beta chains drawn from one sample of a study of T cells in Graves' hyperthyroidism and ophthalmopathy. TCRdb processed the multiplex PCR reads anew with MiXCR; each CDR3 protein has one entry. There are hundreds of thousands of distinct CDR3 sequences in the sample; under 15% occur only once, and around a tenth lies in the top ten. The source material was blood. The source is a woman aged 18-35 years with Graves' hyperthyroidism. Each CDR3 is given with its conserved first and last residue. The order of the fields is V gene, clone size, D gene, CDR3 length, J gene, CDR3 DNA, CDR3 protein. The D gene is left open where the match is weak. Rows may omit the clone size; those that give it use once, few, many or a size class.

V gene: TRBV18
clone size: many
D gene: .
CDR3 length: 15
J gene: TRBJ1-2
CDR3 DNA: TGTGCCAGCTCACCAAATGGACAGACCATTGGGGGCTACACCTTC
CDR3 protein: CASSPNGQTIGGYTF

V gene: TRBV5-4
clone size: .
D gene: .
CDR3 length: 12
J gene: TRBJ1-2
CDR3 DNA: TGTGCCAGCAGCTTGGTTCGGGGAGGCTACACCTTC
CDR3 protein: CASSLVRGGYTF

V gene: TRBV2
clone size: many
D gene: .
CDR3 length: 17
J gene: TRBJ2-3
CDR3 DNA: TGTGCCAGCAGTGGCCACACGAGGGGGGCCCGCACAGATACGCAGTATTTT
CDR3 protein: CASSGHTRGARTDTQYF

V gene: TRBV28
clone size: .
D gene: TRBD1
CDR3 length: 15
J gene: TRBJ1-3
CDR3 DNA: TGTGCCAGCAGACCGGGACAGGTCGTGGGAAACACCATATATTTT
CDR3 protein: CASRPGQVVGNTIYF

V gene: TRBV18
clone size: many
D gene: .
CDR3 length: 11
J gene: TRBJ2-7
CDR3 DNA: TGTGCCAGCTCCGTGGGCAACGAGCAGTACTTC
CDR3 protein: CASSVGNEQYF

V gene: TRBV28
clone size: many
D gene: .
CDR3 length: 18
J gene: TRBJ2-7
CDR3 DNA: TGTGCCAGCAGTTTACCCGCCGCTCGTTGGGAAACCACCTACGAGCAGTACTTC
CDR3 protein: CASSLPAARWETTYEQYF

V gene: TRBV20-1
clone size: few
D gene: .
CDR3 length: 11
J gene: TRBJ1-1
CDR3 DNA: TGCAGTACACTAGTGAACACTGAAGCTTTCTTT
CDR3 protein: CSTLVNTEAFF

V gene: TRBV12-5
clone size: many
D gene: .
CDR3 length: 12
J gene: TRBJ2-2
CDR3 DNA: TGTGCTAGTGGTTTGTTCCCCGGGGAGCTGTTTTTT
CDR3 protein: CASGLFPGELFF

V gene: TRBV19
clone size: .
D gene: TRBD2
CDR3 length: 13
J gene: TRBJ2-1
CDR3 DNA: TGTGCCAGTACCCCAGGGAGGACTAGAGAGCAGTTCTTC
CDR3 protein: CASTPGRTREQFF

V gene: TRBV2
clone size: many
D gene: TRBD1
CDR3 length: 14
J gene: TRBJ2-7
CDR3 DNA: TGTGCCAGCAGTGACCCGGACAGGGTAAACGAGCAGTACTTC
CDR3 protein: CASSDPDRVNEQYF

V gene: TRBV9
clone size: .
D gene: TRBD1
CDR3 length: 15
J gene: TRBJ1-1
CDR3 DNA: TGTGCCAGCAGCGTGTCGGACAGGGGGGGGACTGAAGCTTTCTTT
CDR3 protein: CASSVSDRGGTEAFF

V gene: TRBV5-1
clone size: many
D gene: .
CDR3 length: 16
J gene: TRBJ2-3
CDR3 DNA: TGCGCCAGCAGTTCTCGGGTAGGGGGTTTCACAGATACGCAGTATTTT
CDR3 protein: CASSSRVGGFTDTQYF

V gene: TRBV6-1
clone size: .
D gene: TRBD2
CDR3 length: 16
J gene: TRBJ2-1
CDR3 DNA: TGTGCCGTCCGGGGGGTTAGCGCGAGCTCCTACAATGAGCAGTTCTTC
CDR3 protein: CAVRGVSASSYNEQFF

V gene: TRBV3-1
clone size: many
D gene: .
CDR3 length: 14
J gene: TRBJ2-5
CDR3 DNA: TGTGCCAGCAGCCAAGATCGACAGGCAGAGACCCAGTACTTC
CDR3 protein: CASSQDRQAETQYF

V gene: TRBV7-2
clone size: many
D gene: .
CDR3 length: 14
J gene: TRBJ2-7
CDR3 DNA: TGTGCCAGCAGCTTATTAGCGGACACCTACGAGCAGTACTTC
CDR3 protein: CASSLLADTYEQYF

V gene: TRBV3-1
clone size: many
D gene: .
CDR3 length: 12
J gene: TRBJ1-2
CDR3 DNA: TGTGCCAGCAGCAAAACTGAGCGGGAATACACCTTC
CDR3 protein: CASSKTEREYTF

V gene: TRBV19
clone size: few
D gene: .
CDR3 length: 13
J gene: TRBJ1-1
CDR3 DNA: TGTGCCAGCAAGGCTTTCCCCAGCACTGAAGCTTTCTTT
CDR3 protein: CASKAFPSTEAFF

V gene: TRBV29-1
clone size: many
D gene: .
CDR3 length: 13
J gene: TRBJ2-2
CDR3 DNA: TGCAGCGCTTTGACAGCGAACACCGGGGAGCTGTTTTTT
CDR3 protein: CSALTANTGELFF

V gene: TRBV5-5
clone size: many
D gene: .
CDR3 length: 12
J gene: TRBJ2-3
CDR3 DNA: TGTGCCAGCACCCGGGGCGGAGATACGCAGTATTTT
CDR3 protein: CASTRGGDTQYF

V gene: TRBV2
clone size: many
D gene: .
CDR3 length: 12
J gene: TRBJ1-2
CDR3 DNA: TGTGCCAGTTACAGGGCTAGCTATGGCTACACCTTC
CDR3 protein: CASYRASYGYTF

V gene: TRBV10-3
clone size: few
D gene: TRBD2
CDR3 length: 17
J gene: TRBJ2-2
CDR3 DNA: TGTGCCATCAGTGAGCGTAGCGGGGGGGCGAATACTGGGGAGCTGTTTTTT
CDR3 protein: CAISERSGGANTGELFF

V gene: TRBV15
clone size: few
D gene: TRBD1
CDR3 length: 15
J gene: TRBJ1-1
CDR3 DNA: TGTGCCACCAGCAGGACCGGGGGGCAGGGGGCTGAAGCTTTCTTT
CDR3 protein: CATSRTGGQGAEAFF

V gene: TRBV28
clone size: many
D gene: .
CDR3 length: 12
J gene: TRBJ1-5
CDR3 DNA: TGTGCCAGCAGCAGGGGATATCAGCCCCAGCATTTT
CDR3 protein: CASSRGYQPQHF

V gene: TRBV28
clone size: many
D gene: .
CDR3 length: 14
J gene: TRBJ1-1
CDR3 DNA: TGTGCCAGCAGTTTGACAGCCTCGGGGACTGAAGCTTTCTTT
CDR3 protein: CASSLTASGTEAFF

V gene: TRBV7-2
clone size: .
D gene: .
CDR3 length: 14
J gene: TRBJ2-5
CDR3 DNA: TGTGCCAGCAGCCAAGATCTAGCAGAAGAGACCCAGTACTTC
CDR3 protein: CASSQDLAEETQYF

V gene: TRBV5-1
clone size: many
D gene: .
CDR3 length: 16
J gene: TRBJ1-4
CDR3 DNA: TGCGCCAGCAGCTTTACCGGACAGCCCGTTTATGAAAAACTGTTTTTT
CDR3 protein: CASSFTGQPVYEKLFF

V gene: TRBV5-1
clone size: few
D gene: .
CDR3 length: 15
J gene: TRBJ2-5
CDR3 DNA: TGCGCCAGCAGCTGGGATAAGGGGTGGTCAGAGACCCAGTACTTC
CDR3 protein: CASSWDKGWSETQYF

V gene: TRBV18
clone size: .
D gene: TRBD1
CDR3 length: 14
J gene: TRBJ2-3
CDR3 DNA: TGTGCCAGCTCTGTGACAGGGCGCACAGATACGCAGTATTTT
CDR3 protein: CASSVTGRTDTQYF

V gene: TRBV5-1
clone size: many
D gene: TRBD2
CDR3 length: 16
J gene: TRBJ2-1
CDR3 DNA: TGCGCCAGCAGCTATGGGAGACTAGCGGGGGGGGATGAGCAGTTCTTC
CDR3 protein: CASSYGRLAGGDEQFF

V gene: TRBV10-3
clone size: .
D gene: .
CDR3 length: 15
J gene: TRBJ2-2
CDR3 DNA: TGTGCCATCTCTGAGGGAACGGGAACCACCGGGGAGCTGTTTTTT
CDR3 protein: CAISEGTGTTGELFF

V gene: TRBV20-1
clone size: many
D gene: .
CDR3 length: 14
J gene: TRBJ2-7
CDR3 DNA: TGCAGTGCTAGAGATCTGGCAGGGTCCTACGAGCAGTACTTC
CDR3 protein: CSARDLAGSYEQYF

V gene: TRBV7-2
clone size: .
D gene: .
CDR3 length: 13
J gene: TRBJ2-5
CDR3 DNA: TGTGCCAGCAGTTCGGACTCACCGGAGACCCAGTACTTC
CDR3 protein: CASSSDSPETQYF

V gene: TRBV29-1
clone size: many
D gene: TRBD2
CDR3 length: 12
J gene: TRBJ2-1
CDR3 DNA: TGCAGCGTTTCTAGCGGGAGATATGAGCAGTTCTTC
CDR3 protein: CSVSSGRYEQFF

V gene: TRBV6-1
clone size: many
D gene: .
CDR3 length: 14
J gene: TRBJ1-4
CDR3 DNA: TGTGCCAGCAGTGAAGTGAAGGGGGGTGAAAAACTGTTTTTT
CDR3 protein: CASSEVKGGEKLFF

V gene: TRBV7-6
clone size: many
D gene: TRBD1
CDR3 length: 15
J gene: TRBJ2-1
CDR3 DNA: TGTGCCAGCAGCTTAGGTGACAGGGTGGGGAATGAGCAGTTCTTC
CDR3 protein: CASSLGDRVGNEQFF

V gene: TRBV6-2/TRBV6-3
clone size: .
D gene: TRBD1
CDR3 length: 13
J gene: TRBJ1-2
CDR3 DNA: TGTGCCAGCAGTTGGGACAGGGTGTTTGGCTACACCTTC
CDR3 protein: CASSWDRVFGYTF

V gene: TRBV6-1
clone size: many
D gene: .
CDR3 length: 14
J gene: TRBJ1-1
CDR3 DNA: TGTGCCAGCACCCCAGGGACAACGAACACTGAAGCTTTCTTT
CDR3 protein: CASTPGTTNTEAFF

V gene: TRBV7-2
clone size: many
D gene: .
CDR3 length: 18
J gene: TRBJ1-2
CDR3 DNA: TGTGCCAGCAGCTTAGGGGGGGGCGGACTCTTAATGTCTTCTGGCTACACCTTC
CDR3 protein: CASSLGGGGLLMSSGYTF

V gene: TRBV9
clone size: .
D gene: .
CDR3 length: 13
J gene: TRBJ1-2
CDR3 DNA: TGTGCCAGCAGCGAGCAGGGTCGCTATGGCTACACCTTC
CDR3 protein: CASSEQGRYGYTF

V gene: TRBV5-1
clone size: few
D gene: TRBD2
CDR3 length: 15
J gene: TRBJ2-5
CDR3 DNA: TGCGCCAGCAGCGAGGGAGGCGGGGGGAAAGAGACCCAGTACTTC
CDR3 protein: CASSEGGGGKETQYF

V gene: TRBV20-1
clone size: many
D gene: TRBD1
CDR3 length: 15
J gene: TRBJ1-2
CDR3 DNA: TGCAGTGCTCACACCACCGGGACAGGGACCTATGGCTACACCTTC
CDR3 protein: CSAHTTGTGTYGYTF

V gene: TRBV6-1
clone size: many
D gene: TRBD1
CDR3 length: 14
J gene: TRBJ1-2
CDR3 DNA: TGTGCCAGCAGCCCAACGGGACAGGGAATAGTCTACACCTTC
CDR3 protein: CASSPTGQGIVYTF

V gene: TRBV6-1
clone size: .
D gene: TRBD1
CDR3 length: 15
J gene: TRBJ1-2
CDR3 DNA: TGTGCCAGCAGTTCACATAGGACAGGGGTCTATGGCTACACCTTC
CDR3 protein: CASSSHRTGVYGYTF

V gene: TRBV7-3
clone size: many
D gene: .
CDR3 length: 15
J gene: TRBJ2-2
CDR3 DNA: TGTGCCAGCAGCTTGACGACAGCTTCCACCGGGGAGCTGTTTTTT
CDR3 protein: CASSLTTASTGELFF

V gene: TRBV14
clone size: many
D gene: .
CDR3 length: 12
J gene: TRBJ1-2
CDR3 DNA: TGTGCCAGCAGCCGGACTAAATCGGGCTACACCTTC
CDR3 protein: CASSRTKSGYTF

V gene: TRBV9
clone size: few
D gene: TRBD2
CDR3 length: 14
J gene: TRBJ2-1
CDR3 DNA: TGTGCCAGCAGCATGACTAGCTCCCACAATGAGCAGTTCTTC
CDR3 protein: CASSMTSSHNEQFF

V gene: TRBV28
clone size: many
D gene: TRBD1
CDR3 length: 13
J gene: TRBJ1-2
CDR3 DNA: TGTGCCAGCGGTTCAGGGGGGGGTCTTGGCTACACCTTC
CDR3 protein: CASGSGGGLGYTF

V gene: TRBV2
clone size: many
D gene: TRBD1
CDR3 length: 13
J gene: TRBJ2-2
CDR3 DNA: TGTGCCAGGAGGACAGGGAACACCGGGGAGCTGTTTTTT
CDR3 protein: CARRTGNTGELFF